The clone carrying this T cell receptor (beta chain) was recorded a few times. TCRdb re-derived calls from the 5' RACE reads in MiXCR, one entry per CDR3 protein. The table has about 440,000 distinct CDR3 sequences, approximately 20% seen once. This CDR3 has 13 amino acids. Per germline, CDR1 DFQATT and CDR2 SNEGSKA (reference sequence). V was cut by 0 bases and J by 1 base, with 3 bases left in between. The data were obtained in a study of T-cell memory formation after mild COVID-19. This receptor was taken from an adult woman who had mild COVID-19 (a few samples of this study predate the infection). Cell type and time point are not known. Sequencing was carried out using PBMCs or a T cell subset sorted from them (not recorded which). The chain carries TRBV20-1 and TRBJ2-2; D is undetermined. Here the CDR3 reads CSARDWNTGELFF. Here the CDR3 DNA reads TGCAGTGCTAGAGATTGGAACACCGGGGAGCTGTTTTTT.